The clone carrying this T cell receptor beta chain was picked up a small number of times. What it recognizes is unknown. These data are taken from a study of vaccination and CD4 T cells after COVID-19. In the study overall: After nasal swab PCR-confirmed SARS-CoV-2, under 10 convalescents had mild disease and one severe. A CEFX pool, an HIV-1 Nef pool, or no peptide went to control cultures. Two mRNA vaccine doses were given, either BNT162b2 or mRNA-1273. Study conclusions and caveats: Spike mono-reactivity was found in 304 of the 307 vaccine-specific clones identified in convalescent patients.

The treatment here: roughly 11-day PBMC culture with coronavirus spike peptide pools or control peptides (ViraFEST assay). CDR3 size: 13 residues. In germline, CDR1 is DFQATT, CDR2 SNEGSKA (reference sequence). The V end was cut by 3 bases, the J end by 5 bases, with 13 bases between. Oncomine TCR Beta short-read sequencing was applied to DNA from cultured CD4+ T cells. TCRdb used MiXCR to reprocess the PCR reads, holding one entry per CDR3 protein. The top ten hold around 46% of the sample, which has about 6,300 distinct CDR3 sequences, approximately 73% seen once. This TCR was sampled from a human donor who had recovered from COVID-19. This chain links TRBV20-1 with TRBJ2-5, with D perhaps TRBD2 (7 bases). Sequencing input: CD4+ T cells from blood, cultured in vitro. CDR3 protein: CSASPGGMETQYF. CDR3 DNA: TGCAGTGCTAGTCCGGGGGGCATGGAGACCCAGTACTTC.